These 30 T cell receptor beta chains originate from one sample sequenced in a study of cytomegalovirus exposure and HLA in healthy donors. The PCR used 60 Vbeta and 13 Jbeta primers. Here immunoSEQ multiplex PCR was the method, and the copy in TCRdb shows in-frame clones only, minus some. Seen here are 150,000 or so clones, 75% to 85% observed once, and the top ten hold 4.5% to 7%. Sequencing used PBMCs. These receptors were collected from a woman in her 40s in good health and CMV-seropositive.

The chain couples TRBV7-9 to TRBJ2-7, with unresolved D. Germline V gene data show CDR1 as SEHNR and CDR2 as FQNEAQ (reference sequence). V was trimmed by 5 bases and J by 5 bases, leaving 16 bases between them. The CDR3 runs 14 residues. CDR3 nucleotide sequence: TGTGCCAGCAGCCCCCCCGCAGGAATACACGAGCAGTACTTC. This sequence encodes CASSPPAGIHEQYF.

The chain has TRBV6-1 and TRBJ1-2, with a weak D call TRBD1 (6 bases). Between the trimmed V and J ends, which lost 4 bases and 0 bases, there was a span of 15 bases. CDR1 MNHNS and CDR2 SASEGT come from the germline V gene. The CDR3 is made up of 16 amino acids. CDR3 region: CASSATGRPSNYGYTF. CDR3 in DNA: TGTGCCAGCAGTGCGACAGGAAGACCATCTAACTATGGCTACACCTTC.

The gene calls are TRBV6-6 and TRBJ1-2; the match to TRBD1 covers 7 bases. V gave up 5 bases and J gave up 8 bases; unmatched junction bases: 11. This CDR3 region has 14 residues. Germline V gene data show CDR1 as MNHNY and CDR2 as SVGAGI (reference sequence). The CDR3 sequence is CASSTRQGPGGYTF. The CDR3 DNA sequence: TGTGCCAGCAGTACCCGACAGGGACCGGGAGGCTACACCTTC.

This clone was detected only a few times. Additional DNA sequences in this sample encode the identical CDR3. V gene TRBV10-3 combines with J gene TRBJ2-7; 9 bases map to TRBD1. The CDR3 totals 15 residues. The J segment lost 4 bases and the V segment lost 0 bases, leaving 4 bases of the junction unmatched. The germline CDR1 and CDR2 sequences are ENHRY and SYGVKD. The CDR3 sequence: CAISESLTGGYEQYF. The CDR3 bases are TGTGCCATCAGTGAGTCTTTGACAGGGGGGTACGAGCAGTACTTC.

This clone was picked up one time. The CDR3 protein is CASSFLLAGAVEQFF. The CDR3 DNA reads as TGTGCCAGCAGCTTCCTACTAGCGGGAGCTGTAGAGCAGTTCTTC. V usage is TRBV7-6 and J usage is TRBJ2-1; 11 bases fit TRBD2. This CDR3 contains 15 residues. Germline V CDR1 and CDR2: SGHVS, FNYEAQ. V lost 3 bases, J lost 10 bases, and 8 bases stayed unmatched.

V and J are TRBV11-2 and TRBJ2-1; 7 bases fit TRBD2. Trimming took 1 base from V and 4 from J; bases not matched to a gene: 13. This CDR3 region has 18 residues. Per the germline V gene, CDR1 is SGHAT and CDR2 is FQNNGV. The CDR3, as DNA: TGTGCCAGCAGCTTAGGAGTTGCTGCGGGGGAAAGATACAATGAGCAGTTCTTC. Protein sequence: CASSLGVAAGERYNEQFF. Together with reference TRBV11-2 and TRBJ2-1, the CDR3 gives the full variable domain: EAGVAQSPRYKIIEKRQSVAFWCNPISGHATLYWYQQILGQGPKLLIQFQNNGVVDDSQLPKDRFSAERLKGVDSTLKIQPAKLEDSAVYLCASSLGVAAGERYNEQFFGPGTRLTVL.

Concerning this clone: The same CDR3 is also encoded by other DNA sequences in this sample. The chain couples TRBV5-1 to TRBJ2-3; 12 nucleotides agree with TRBD2. Trimming cost V 4 bases and J 0 bases; bases outside gene matches: 3. This CDR3 is built from 16 residues. Per the germline V gene, CDR1 is SGHRS and CDR2 is YFSETQ. The CDR3 coding sequence is TGCGCCAGCAGCCGGGGACTAGCGGGCAGCACAGATACGCAGTATTTT. Protein sequence: CASSRGLAGSTDTQYF.

The chain joins TRBV11-3 to TRBJ2-1, with 9 bases identical to TRBD1. The V segment lost 3 bases and the J segment 5 bases; nucleotides outside the gene matches: 5. The CDR3 runs to 15 residues. From germline, CDR1 is SGHNT and CDR2 YENEEA. This CDR3 is CASSFVGQGHNEQFF. The CDR3, as DNA: TGTGCCAGCAGCTTCGTGGGACAGGGCCACAATGAGCAGTTCTTC.

The V gene is TRBV19, the J gene TRBJ2-5; perhaps TRBD1 as D (6 bases). Germline CDR1 is LNHDA and CDR2 is SQIVND (reference sequence). The CDR3 totals 15 residues. The V and J ends lost 5 bases and 2 bases respectively, with 15 bases between them. The CDR3 loop is CASSLGGVIQETQYF. In DNA form, the CDR3 reads TGTGCCAGTAGTCTAGGGGGAGTGATACAAGAGACCCAGTACTTC.

The chain links TRBV6-1 to TRBJ2-1; 8 nucleotides align to TRBD2. CDR3 size: 14 residues. V was clipped by 7 bases and J by 8 bases; unmatched bases: 10. Germline assignment: CDR1 MNHNS and CDR2 SASEGT. The CDR3: CASTEGDSGDEQFF. CDR3 nucleotide sequence: TGTGCCAGCACAGAGGGAGATAGCGGGGATGAGCAGTTCTTC.

Here the CDR3 reads CASTPRTGTYEQYF. As DNA, the CDR3 is TGTGCCAGCACCCCTCGGACGGGGACCTACGAGCAGTACTTC. The rearrangement joins TRBV27 to TRBJ2-7, with a tentative D call TRBD2 (5 bases). Germline V gives CDR1 MNHEY, CDR2 SMNVEV (reference sequence). The CDR3 loop spans 14 amino acids. Trimming stripped 7 bases from V and 2 bases from J, with 15 bases between.

The rearrangement uses TRBV5-1 and TRBJ2-7; 8 positions match TRBD2. Losses at the gene ends were 2 bases for V and 2 bases for J; bases not matched to a gene: 9. Germline CDR1 is SGHRS and CDR2 is YFSETQ. This CDR3 comprises 16 residues. The CDR3 bases are TGCGCCAGCAGCTTATTAGCGGGACTACCCCCCTACGAGCAGTACTTC. Translated, it gives CASSLLAGLPPYEQYF.

The chain employs TRBV6-1 and TRBJ2-1; maybe TRBD1 (6 bases). CDR1 and CDR2 from the germline V gene are MNHNS and SASEGT. CDR3 length equals 12 residues. The V and J ends lost 5 bases and 10 bases respectively, with 12 bases between them. CDR3 loop: CASSWTVREQFF. CDR3 nucleotides: TGTGCCAGCAGTTGGACAGTAAGGGAGCAGTTCTTC.

The chain is built from TRBV27 and TRBJ2-1; 8 bases line up with TRBD2. Germline V gene data show CDR1 as MNHEY and CDR2 as SMNVEV (reference sequence). The CDR3 has 17 residues. V was pared by 2 bases and J by 3 bases, with 9 bases of the junction left unmatched. CDR3 in amino acids: CASSLPPLAGGYNEQFF. DNA of the CDR3: TGTGCCAGCAGTTTACCCCCCCTAGCGGGCGGCTACAATGAGCAGTTCTTC.

V usage is TRBV5-5 and J usage is TRBJ2-1, with D tentatively TRBD2 (5 bases). The V gene lost 5 bases and the J gene lost 6 bases, with 6 bases spanning the gap. The CDR3 covers 11 residues. CDR1 and CDR2 from the germline V gene are SGHKS and YYEKEE (reference sequence). CDR3 DNA: TGTGCCAGCAGACGGGGCAATGAGCAGTTCTTC. Its translation is CASRRGNEQFF.

The chain joins TRBV21-1 to TRBJ2-1; the table calls TRBD2, which could not be checked here. TRBV21-1 is assigned pseudogene status. This CDR3 spans 18 amino acids. The DNA of the CDR3 is TGTGCCAGCAGCAAAGCGGGGACTAGCGGGACTTCCTACAATGAGCAGTTCTTC. Encoded protein: CASSKAGTSGTSYNEQFF.

This rearrangement joins TRBV5-5 to TRBJ1-4; 7 bases fit TRBD1. CDR1 and CDR2 from the germline V gene are SGHKS and YYEKEE (reference sequence). Trimming at V came to 4 bases and at J to 5 bases, leaving 11 bases not matched to a gene. The CDR3 is 16 amino acids. CDR3 amino acids: CASSPYTSDRNEKLFF. CDR3 DNA sequence: TGTGCCAGCAGCCCGTATACCTCGGACAGGAATGAAAAACTGTTTTTT.

This clone was seen just once. The J gene is TRBJ2-1, the V gene TRBV15, with D perhaps matching TRBD2 (6 bases). V lost 0 bases and J lost 6, with 15 bases in between. Germline V lookup: CDR1 LNHNV, CDR2 YYDKDF (reference sequence). The CDR3 is made up of 16 amino acids. CDR3 sequence: CATSRDGRGIINEQFF. In DNA form, the CDR3 reads TGTGCCACCAGCAGAGACGGACGCGGGATCATCAATGAGCAGTTCTTC. Combining the CDR3 with reference TRBV15 and TRBJ2-1 gives the whole variable domain DAMVIQNPRYQVTQFGKPVTLSCSQTLNHNVMYWYQQKSSQAPKLLFHYYDKDFNNEADTPDNFQSRRPNTSFCFLDIRSPGLGDTAMYLCATSRDGRGIINEQFFGPGTRLTVL.

The chain is built from TRBV18 and TRBJ1-1; no firm D call. CDR1 is KGHSH, CDR2 LQKENI, per germline. CDR3 length: 14 amino acids. The germline V and J ends were trimmed by 3 bases and 0 bases, with 8 bases remaining between them. The CDR3 DNA follows: TGTGCCAGCTCACCCGGGGTTGTGAACACTGAAGCTTTCTTT. Its protein is CASSPGVVNTEAFF.

The chain has TRBV5-1 and TRBJ1-2; D may be TRBD1 (5 bases). V dropped 4 bases and J dropped 3 bases, with 10 bases sitting between them. The CDR3 has 13 residues. Germline CDR1 reads SGHRS; CDR2 reads YFSETQ. The CDR3 region is CASSGASHYGYTF. Written as DNA, the CDR3 is TGCGCCAGCAGCGGGGCATCACACTATGGCTACACCTTC.

CDR3 nucleotides: TGTGCCAGCAGCTTAGCGACTAGCGGGAGGGGCCGGGAGCTGTTTTTT. Residues: CASSLATSGRGRELFF. The J gene is TRBJ2-2, the V gene TRBV7-7; 14 nucleotides align to TRBD2. The CDR3 loop spans 16 amino acids. Trimming removed 0 bases from V and 9 bases from J; junction bases left unmatched: 3. The germline CDR1 and CDR2 sequences are SSHAT and FNYEAQ (reference sequence).

The chain couples TRBV28 to TRBJ2-4; 7 positions match TRBD1. Germline-derived CDR1 and CDR2 are MDHEN and SYDVKM. This CDR3 comprises 13 residues. Trimming took 3 bases from V and 6 from J; bases not matched to a gene: 2. The CDR3 DNA reads TGTGCCAGCAGTTTGACAGGGATAAACATTCAGTACTTC. It specifies CASSLTGINIQYF. The variable domain in full, with the rest retrieved from reference TRBV28 and TRBJ2-4, is DVKVTQSSRYLVKRTGEKVFLECVQDMDHENMFWYRQDPGLGLRLIYFSYDVKMKEKGDIPEGYSVSREKKERFSLILESASTNQTSMYLCASSLTGINIQYFGAGTRLSVL.

The gene calls are TRBV10-1 and TRBJ2-7, with 10 bases lining up with TRBD2. V lost 7 bases and J lost 0; bases outside the gene matches: 6. The CDR3 is 15 residues long. The germline V gene has CDR1 WNHNN and CDR2 SYGVQD (reference sequence). This chain's CDR3 is CASTSSGSSSYEQYF. The CDR3 coding sequence is TGCGCCAGCACCTCTAGCGGGAGTTCCTCCTACGAGCAGTACTTC.

The V call is TRBV6-5, the J call TRBJ2-2, with a possible D match to TRBD1 (5 bases). V was clipped by 2 bases and J by 5 bases, with 15 bases between them. Germline V gene sequence: CDR1 MNHEY, CDR2 SVGAGI. The CDR3 contains 16 residues. CDR3 in amino acids: CASSYRVGVGTGELFF. CDR3 sequence (DNA): TGTGCCAGCAGTTACCGAGTAGGGGTTGGGACCGGGGAGCTGTTTTTT.

The chain uses TRBV7-2 and TRBJ2-1, with 11 bases aligning to TRBD2. The germline CDR1 and CDR2 sequences are SGHTA and FQGNSA. The CDR3 consists of 15 residues. V shed 5 bases, J shed 5 bases, and the junction held 5 bases outside the gene matches. This CDR3 is CASSLGTSGHNEQFF. CDR3 nucleotides: TGTGCCAGCAGCCTCGGGACTAGCGGCCACAATGAGCAGTTCTTC.

The genes are TRBV27 and TRBJ2-1; no clear D gene. The CDR3 has 15 amino acids. Germline CDR1 and CDR2: MNHEY and SMNVEV (reference sequence). Trimming shortened V by 1 base and J by 2 bases, and 9 bases separated the two germline ends. CDR3 amino acids: CASSLLGVPYNEQFF. Written as DNA, the CDR3 is TGTGCCAGCAGTTTATTAGGAGTACCCTACAATGAGCAGTTCTTC.

The chain links TRBV15 to TRBJ1-5, with 8 bases matching TRBD1. This CDR3 is built from 16 residues. The V and J ends lost 4 bases and 0 bases, in that order; junction bases with no gene match: 5. Germline CDR1 and CDR2: LNHNV and YYDKDF (reference sequence). The CDR3 loop is CATSKGTGYSNQPQHF. The CDR3, as DNA: TGTGCCACCAGCAAAGGGACAGGATATAGCAATCAGCCCCAGCATTTT.

The chain carries TRBV5-1 and TRBJ1-2, with 7 bases that match TRBD1. The CDR3 has 13 amino acids. Trimming removed 5 bases from V and 3 bases from J; junction bases left unmatched: 4. The germline CDR1 and CDR2 sequences are SGHRS and YFSETQ. This CDR3 is CASRGQSYYGYTF. CDR3 DNA sequence: TGCGCCAGCAGGGGACAGAGCTACTATGGCTACACCTTC.

This clone has just one count. The CDR3 region has the DNA TGCGCCAGCAGCTTGGTTCAGGCCCCCCGAAGTGGCTACACCTTC. Translation: CASSLVQAPRSGYTF. V is TRBV5-1 and J is TRBJ1-2; no reliable D call. The germline V and J ends were trimmed by 0 bases and 7 bases, with 16 bases remaining between them. This CDR3 has 15 residues. Germline lookup yields CDR1 SGHRS and CDR2 YFSETQ.

This sequence joins TRBV5-8 and TRBJ2-4; 10 positions agree with TRBD2. The CDR3 is made up of 17 amino acids. Trimming at V came to 4 bases and at J to 1 base, leaving 8 bases not matched to a gene. CDR1 is SGHTS, CDR2 YDEGEE, per germline. DNA for the CDR3: TGTGCCAGCAGCGGGCCTAGCGGGAGACGGGCCAAAAACATTCAGTACTTC. Translating gives CASSGPSGRRAKNIQYF.